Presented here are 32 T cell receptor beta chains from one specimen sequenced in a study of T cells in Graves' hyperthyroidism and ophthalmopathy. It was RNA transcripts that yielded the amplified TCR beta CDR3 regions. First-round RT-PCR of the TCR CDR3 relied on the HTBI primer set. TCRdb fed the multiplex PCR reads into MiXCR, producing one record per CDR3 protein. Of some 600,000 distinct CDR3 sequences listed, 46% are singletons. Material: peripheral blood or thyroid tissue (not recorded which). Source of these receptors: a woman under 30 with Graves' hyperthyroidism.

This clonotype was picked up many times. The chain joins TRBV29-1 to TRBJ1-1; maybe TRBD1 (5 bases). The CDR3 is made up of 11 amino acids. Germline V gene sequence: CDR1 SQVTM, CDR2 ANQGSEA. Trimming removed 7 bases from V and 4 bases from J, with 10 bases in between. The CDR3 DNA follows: TGCAGCGCGGCGAGGGGCACTGAAGCTTTCTTT. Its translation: CSAARGTEAFF.

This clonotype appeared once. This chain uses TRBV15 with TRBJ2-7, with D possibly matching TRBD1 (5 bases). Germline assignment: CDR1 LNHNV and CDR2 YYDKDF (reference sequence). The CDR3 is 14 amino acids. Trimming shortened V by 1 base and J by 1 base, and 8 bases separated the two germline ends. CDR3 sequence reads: CATSRVTESYEQYF. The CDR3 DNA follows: TGTGCCACCAGCAGAGTGACAGAGTCCTACGAGCAGTACTTC.

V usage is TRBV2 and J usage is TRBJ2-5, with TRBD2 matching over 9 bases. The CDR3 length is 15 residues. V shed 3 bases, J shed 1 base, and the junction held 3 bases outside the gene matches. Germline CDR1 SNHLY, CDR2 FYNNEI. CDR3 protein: CASSEVAGAQETQYF. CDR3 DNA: TGTGCCAGCAGTGAGGTAGCGGGGGCCCAAGAGACCCAGTACTTC. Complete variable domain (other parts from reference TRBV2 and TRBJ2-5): EPEVTQTPSHQVTQMGQEVILRCVPISNHLYFYWYRQILGQKVEFLVSFYNNEISEKSEIFDDQFSVERPDGSNFTLKIRSTKLEDSAMYFCASSEVAGAQETQYFGPGTRLLVL.

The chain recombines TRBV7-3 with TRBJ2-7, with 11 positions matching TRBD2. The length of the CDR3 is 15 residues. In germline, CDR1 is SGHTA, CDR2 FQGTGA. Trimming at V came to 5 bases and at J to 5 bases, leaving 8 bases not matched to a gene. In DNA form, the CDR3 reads TGTGCCAGCAGCGTACTAGCGGGAGTTTTCGACGAGCAGTACTTC. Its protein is CASSVLAGVFDEQYF.

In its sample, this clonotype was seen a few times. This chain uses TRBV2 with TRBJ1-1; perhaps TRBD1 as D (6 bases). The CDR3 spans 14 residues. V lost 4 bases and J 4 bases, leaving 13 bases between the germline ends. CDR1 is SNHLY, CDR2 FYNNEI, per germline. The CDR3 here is CASSGVQGSTEAFF. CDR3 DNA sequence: TGTGCCAGCAGTGGGGTACAGGGATCCACTGAAGCTTTCTTT.

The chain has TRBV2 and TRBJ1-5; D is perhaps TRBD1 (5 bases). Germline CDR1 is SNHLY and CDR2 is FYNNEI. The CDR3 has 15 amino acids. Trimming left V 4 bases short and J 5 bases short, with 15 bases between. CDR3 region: CASSVSGRGDQPQHF. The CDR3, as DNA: TGTGCCAGCAGTGTCTCCGGGAGGGGTGATCAGCCCCAGCATTTT. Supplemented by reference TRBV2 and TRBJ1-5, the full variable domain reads EPEVTQTPSHQVTQMGQEVILRCVPISNHLYFYWYRQILGQKVEFLVSFYNNEISEKSEIFDDQFSVERPDGSNFTLKIRSTKLEDSAMYFCASSVSGRGDQPQHFGDGTRLSIL.

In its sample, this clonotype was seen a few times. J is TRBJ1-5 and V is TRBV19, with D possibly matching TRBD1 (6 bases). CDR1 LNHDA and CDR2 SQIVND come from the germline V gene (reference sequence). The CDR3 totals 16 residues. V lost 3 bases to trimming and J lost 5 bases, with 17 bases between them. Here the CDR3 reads CASSMGGLIIDQPQHF. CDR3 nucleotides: TGTGCCAGTAGTATGGGGGGGCTCATAATAGATCAGCCCCAGCATTTT.

The chain's CDR3 is CATSDSRQGAMDTEAFF. The CDR3, as DNA: TGTGCCACCAGTGATTCGAGACAGGGCGCTATGGACACTGAAGCTTTCTTT. The chain employs TRBV24-1 and TRBJ1-1; 7 bases are a match to TRBD1. Trimming cost V 2 bases and J 3 bases; bases outside gene matches: 11. CDR1 KGHDR and CDR2 SFDVKD come from the germline V gene. The CDR3 covers 17 residues.

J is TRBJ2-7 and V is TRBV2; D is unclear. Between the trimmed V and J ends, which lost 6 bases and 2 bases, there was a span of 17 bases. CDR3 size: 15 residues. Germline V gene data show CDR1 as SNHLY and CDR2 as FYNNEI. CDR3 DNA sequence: TGTGCCAGCAGCGTAGGGCCCGGTGCAGCCTACGAGCAGTACTTC. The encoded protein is CASSVGPGAAYEQYF.

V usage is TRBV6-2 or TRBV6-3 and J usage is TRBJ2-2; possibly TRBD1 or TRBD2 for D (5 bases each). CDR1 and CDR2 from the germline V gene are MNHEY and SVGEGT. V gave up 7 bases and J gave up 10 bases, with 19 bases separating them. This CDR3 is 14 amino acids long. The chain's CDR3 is CASTPLSEGLELFF. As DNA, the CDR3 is TGTGCCAGCACTCCCTTATCTGAGGGGTTGGAGCTGTTTTTT.

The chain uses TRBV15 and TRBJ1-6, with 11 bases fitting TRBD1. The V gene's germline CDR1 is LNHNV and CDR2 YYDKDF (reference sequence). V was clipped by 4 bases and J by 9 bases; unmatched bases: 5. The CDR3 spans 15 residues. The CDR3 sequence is CATSTAGTGGSPLHF. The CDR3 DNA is TGTGCCACCAGCACAGCTGGGACAGGGGGTTCACCCCTCCACTTT.

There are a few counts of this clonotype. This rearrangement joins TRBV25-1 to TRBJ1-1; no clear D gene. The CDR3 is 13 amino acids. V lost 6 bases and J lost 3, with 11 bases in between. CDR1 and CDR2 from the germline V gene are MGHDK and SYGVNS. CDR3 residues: CASSVVQHTEAFF. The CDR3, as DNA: TGTGCCAGCAGCGTTGTCCAGCACACTGAAGCTTTCTTT. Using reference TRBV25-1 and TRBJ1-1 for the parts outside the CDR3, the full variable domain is EADIYQTPRYLVIGTGKKITLECSQTMGHDKMYWYQQDPGMELHLIHYSYGVNSTEKGDLSSESTVSRIRTEHFPLTLESARPSHTSQYLCASSVVQHTEAFFGQGTRLTVV.

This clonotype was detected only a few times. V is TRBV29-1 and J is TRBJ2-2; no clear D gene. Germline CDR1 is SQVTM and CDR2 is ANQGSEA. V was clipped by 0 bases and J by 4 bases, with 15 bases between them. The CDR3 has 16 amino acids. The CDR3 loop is CSVEENTSDVTGELFF. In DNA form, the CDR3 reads TGCAGCGTTGAAGAAAACACGTCGGACGTCACCGGGGAGCTGTTTTTT.

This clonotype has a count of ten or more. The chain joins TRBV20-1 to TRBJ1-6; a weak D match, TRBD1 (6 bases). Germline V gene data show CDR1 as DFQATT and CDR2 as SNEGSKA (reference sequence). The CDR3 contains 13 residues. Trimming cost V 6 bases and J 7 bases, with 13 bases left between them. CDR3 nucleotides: TGCAGTGCCGTGGGGCAGGGGAATTCACCCCTCCACTTT. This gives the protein CSAVGQGNSPLHF.

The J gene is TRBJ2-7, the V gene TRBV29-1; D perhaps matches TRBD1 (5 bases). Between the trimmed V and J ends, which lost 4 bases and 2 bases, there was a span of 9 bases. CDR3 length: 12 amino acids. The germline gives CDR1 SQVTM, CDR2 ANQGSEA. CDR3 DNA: TGCAGCGTTGGGGGCGGAACCTACGAGCAGTACTTC. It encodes CSVGGGTYEQYF.

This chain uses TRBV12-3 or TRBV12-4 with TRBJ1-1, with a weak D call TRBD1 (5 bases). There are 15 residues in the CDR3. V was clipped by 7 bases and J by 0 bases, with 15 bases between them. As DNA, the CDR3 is TGTGCCAGCAATAACCGACAGCCCATGAACACTGAAGCTTTCTTT. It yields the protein CASNNRQPMNTEAFF.

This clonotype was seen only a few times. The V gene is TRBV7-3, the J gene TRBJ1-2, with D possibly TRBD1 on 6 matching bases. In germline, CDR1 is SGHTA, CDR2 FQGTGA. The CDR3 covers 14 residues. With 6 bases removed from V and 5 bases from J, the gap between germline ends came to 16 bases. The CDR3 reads CASRSRDIRYGYTF. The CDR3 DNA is TGTGCCAGCAGGTCCCGGGACATTCGATATGGCTACACCTTC.

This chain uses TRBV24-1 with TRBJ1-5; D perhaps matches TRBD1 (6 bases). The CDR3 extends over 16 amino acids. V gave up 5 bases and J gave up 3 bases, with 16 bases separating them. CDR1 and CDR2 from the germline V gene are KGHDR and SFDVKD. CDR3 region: CATSAGTGPHNQPQHF. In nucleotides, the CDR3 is TGTGCCACCAGTGCCGGAACAGGGCCGCACAATCAGCCCCAGCATTTT.

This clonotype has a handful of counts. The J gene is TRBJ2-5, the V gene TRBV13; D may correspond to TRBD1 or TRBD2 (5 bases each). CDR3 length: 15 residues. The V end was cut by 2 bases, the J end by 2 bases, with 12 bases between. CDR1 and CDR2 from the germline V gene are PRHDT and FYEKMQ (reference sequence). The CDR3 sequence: CASSLRRGNQETQYF. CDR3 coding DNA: TGTGCCAGCAGCTTAAGACGGGGCAATCAAGAGACCCAGTACTTC.

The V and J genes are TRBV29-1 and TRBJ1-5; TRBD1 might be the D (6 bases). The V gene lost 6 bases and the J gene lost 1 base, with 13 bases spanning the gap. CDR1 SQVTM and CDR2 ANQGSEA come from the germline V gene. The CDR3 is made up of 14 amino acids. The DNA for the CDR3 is TGCAGCGTGGGGACAAGGGACAGCAATCAGCCCCAGCATTTT. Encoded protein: CSVGTRDSNQPQHF.

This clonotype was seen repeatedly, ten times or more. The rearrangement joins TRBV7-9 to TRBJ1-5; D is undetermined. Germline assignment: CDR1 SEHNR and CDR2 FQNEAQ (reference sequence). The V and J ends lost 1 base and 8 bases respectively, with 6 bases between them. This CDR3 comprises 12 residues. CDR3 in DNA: TGTGCCAGCAGCTTAGTCAACGAGCCCCAGCATTTT. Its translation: CASSLVNEPQHF.

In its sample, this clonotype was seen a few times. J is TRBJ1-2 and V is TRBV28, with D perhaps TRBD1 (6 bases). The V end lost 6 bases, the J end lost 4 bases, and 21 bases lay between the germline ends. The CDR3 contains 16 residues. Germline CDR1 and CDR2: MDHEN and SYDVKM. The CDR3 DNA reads TGTGCCAGCAGCCCGACTCGTGGACAGTCGCGCTATGGCTACACCTTC. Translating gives CASSPTRGQSRYGYTF.

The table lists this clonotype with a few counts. CDR3 DNA: TGTGCCAGCAGTTACACTAGCGGGAGCTACGAGCAGTACTTC. Protein: CASSYTSGSYEQYF. The V gene is TRBV6-5, the J gene TRBJ2-7; 11 bases are a match to TRBD2. V dropped 2 bases and J dropped 3; count of bases not matched to a gene: 0. CDR1 and CDR2 from the germline V gene are MNHEY and SVGAGI. The CDR3 length is 14 residues.

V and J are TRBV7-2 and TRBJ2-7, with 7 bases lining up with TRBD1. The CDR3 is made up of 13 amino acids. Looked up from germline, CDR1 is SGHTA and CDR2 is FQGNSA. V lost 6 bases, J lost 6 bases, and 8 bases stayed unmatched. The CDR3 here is CASSSRQGFEQYF. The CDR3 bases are TGTGCCAGCAGTTCCCGACAGGGCTTCGAGCAGTACTTC.

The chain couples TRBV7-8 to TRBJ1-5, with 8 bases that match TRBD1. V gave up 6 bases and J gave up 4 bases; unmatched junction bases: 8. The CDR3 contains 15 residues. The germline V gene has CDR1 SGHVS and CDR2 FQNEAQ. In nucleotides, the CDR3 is TGTGCCAGCAGTCCCGCGGACAGGGAGAATCAGCCCCAGCATTTT. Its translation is CASSPADRENQPQHF.

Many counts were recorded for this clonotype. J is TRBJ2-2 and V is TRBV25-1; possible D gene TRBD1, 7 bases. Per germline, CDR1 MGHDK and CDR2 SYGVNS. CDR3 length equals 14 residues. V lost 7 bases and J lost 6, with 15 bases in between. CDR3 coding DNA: TGTGCCAGCACAGGGAGGCAGGGGGCCGGGGAGCTGTTTTTT. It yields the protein CASTGRQGAGELFF.

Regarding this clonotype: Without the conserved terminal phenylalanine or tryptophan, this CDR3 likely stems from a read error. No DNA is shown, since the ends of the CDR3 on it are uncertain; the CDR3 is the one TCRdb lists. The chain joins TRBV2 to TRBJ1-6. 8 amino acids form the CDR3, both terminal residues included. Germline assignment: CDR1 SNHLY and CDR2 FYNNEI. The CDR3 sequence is CASSVLNY.

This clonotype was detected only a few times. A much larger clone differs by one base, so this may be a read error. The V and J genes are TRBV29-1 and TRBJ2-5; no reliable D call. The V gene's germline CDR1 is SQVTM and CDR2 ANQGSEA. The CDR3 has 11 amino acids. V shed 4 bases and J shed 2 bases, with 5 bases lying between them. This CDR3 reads CSVGYQETQYF. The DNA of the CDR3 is TGCAGCGTTGGGTATCAAGAGACCCAGTACTTC.

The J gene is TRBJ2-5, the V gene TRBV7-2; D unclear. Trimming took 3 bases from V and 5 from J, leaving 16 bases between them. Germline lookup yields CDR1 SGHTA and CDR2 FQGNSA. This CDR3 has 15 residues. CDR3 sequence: CASSLSDESTETQYF. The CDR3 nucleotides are TGTGCCAGCAGCTTGTCCGATGAGAGCACGGAGACCCAGTACTTC. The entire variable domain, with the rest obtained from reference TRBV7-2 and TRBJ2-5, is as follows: GAGVSQSPSNKVTEKGKDVELRCDPISGHTALYWYRQSLGQGLEFLIYFQGNSAPDKSGLPSDRFSAERTGGSVSTLTIQRTQQEDSAVYLCASSLSDESTETQYFGPGTRLLVL.

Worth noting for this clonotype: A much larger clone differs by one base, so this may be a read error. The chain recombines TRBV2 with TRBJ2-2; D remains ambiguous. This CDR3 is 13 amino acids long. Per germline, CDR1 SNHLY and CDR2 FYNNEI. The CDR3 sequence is CAGSDIITGELFF. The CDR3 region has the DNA TGTGCCGGCAGTGACATAATCACCGGGGAGCTGTTTTTT.

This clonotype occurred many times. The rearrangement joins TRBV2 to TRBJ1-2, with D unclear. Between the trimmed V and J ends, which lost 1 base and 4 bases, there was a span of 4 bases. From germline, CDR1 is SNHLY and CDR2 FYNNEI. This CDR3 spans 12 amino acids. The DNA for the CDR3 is TGTGCCAGCAGTGAAGAGGGCTATGGCTACACCTTC. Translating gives CASSEEGYGYTF.

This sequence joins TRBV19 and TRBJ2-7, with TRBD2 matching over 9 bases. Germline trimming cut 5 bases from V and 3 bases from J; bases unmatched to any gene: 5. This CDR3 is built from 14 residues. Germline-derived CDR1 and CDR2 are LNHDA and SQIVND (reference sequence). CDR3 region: CASSGVAGVYEQYF. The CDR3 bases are TGTGCCAGTAGTGGGGTAGCGGGAGTCTACGAGCAGTACTTC.